The rows below give T cell receptor beta chains drawn from one sample of a study of shared clonotypes between healthy human individuals. Libraries were prepared by immunoSEQ multiplex PCR; TCRdb keeps only in-frame clonotypes and omits some of them. The table has roughly 2.4 million clones, under 97% seen once. Sequencing was carried out using naive CD4+ T cells sorted from blood. The receptors originated from a man aged 18-30 years in good health. CDR3s include the opening cysteine and the closing phenylalanine or tryptophan. Fields, in order: V gene, J gene, CDR3 protein.

TRBV27,TRBJ1-4,CASSGGIGATNEKLFF
TRBV2,TRBJ2-1,CASSGLRGGDNEQFF
TRBV5-1,TRBJ2-1,CASSPEAGESYNEQFF
TRBV14,TRBJ1-4,CASSQESPLGTGYF
TRBV7-2,TRBJ2-7,CASSLAGTEVYEQYF
TRBV6-1,TRBJ1-1,CASNSNRGSTEAFF
TRBV20-1,TRBJ1-6,CSASGDSPLHF
TRBV28,TRBJ1-1,CASSLLGDLTEAFF
TRBV15,TRBJ2-1,CATSTRGGNEQFF
TRBV2,TRBJ1-1,CASSEVRDTAFF
TRBV20-1,TRBJ1-1,CSVGINTEAFF
TRBV7-2,TRBJ2-3,CASSFDRGRDTQYF
TRBV5-5,TRBJ2-3,CASRQRLALTDTQYF
TRBV4-1,TRBJ2-5,CASSLGTSGGQETQYF
TRBV7-6,TRBJ1-1,CASSLMAVGEAFF
TRBV5-1,TRBJ1-1,CASSGDRIEAFF
TRBV19,TRBJ2-7,CASSIGDNTYEQYF
TRBV5-1,TRBJ2-5,CASSLIAGQETQYF
TRBV5-1,TRBJ2-1,CASSYRTGGGYNEQFF
TRBV18,TRBJ2-3,CASSPPGRIFTDTQYF
TRBV6-5,TRBJ2-7,CASSYSGGMNYEQYF
TRBV7-9,TRBJ1-3,CASSLGPRNTIYF
TRBV5-1,TRBJ1-6,CASSGQGGNSPLHF
TRBV5-1,TRBJ2-1,CASSLKLAGAPTSYNEQFF
TRBV10-3,TRBJ2-7,CAISVPQGEQYF
TRBV6-1,TRBJ1-4,CASSTGANEKLFF